Listed below are T cell receptor beta chains from one sample, sequenced in a study of regulatory T cells in long-lasting Graves disease. Using its own MiXCR run on the multiplex PCR reads, TCRdb lists one record per CDR3 protein. The sample has 600,000 to 650,000 distinct CDR3 sequences, approximately 15% seen once. This same sample was also taken into another study, of T cells in Graves' hyperthyroidism and ophthalmopathy.

The input for sequencing was peripheral blood mononuclear cells (PBMCs), taken at new diagnosis, from a patient treated with antithyroid drugs. The receptors stem from a woman aged 25 to 39 with Graves disease. CDR3s include the opening cysteine and the closing phenylalanine or tryptophan. Each record gives: V gene, D gene, clone size, J gene, CDR3 protein, CDR3 DNA. A D gene is named only where the DNA matches it firmly. Some rows have no size entry. The others give once, few or many, or a class for an expanded clone.

v_call: TRBV28
d_call: -
clone_size: few
j_call: TRBJ1-6
cdr3_aa: CASSPAQGYNSPLHF
cdr3_nt: TGTGCCAGCAGTCCCGCACAGGGATATAATTCACCCCTCCACTTT

v_call: TRBV10-3
d_call: -
clone_size: -
j_call: TRBJ2-5
cdr3_aa: CAISSHLQETQYF
cdr3_nt: TGTGCCATCAGTAGTCACCTACAAGAGACCCAGTACTTC

v_call: TRBV19
d_call: -
clone_size: -
j_call: TRBJ2-7
cdr3_aa: CASSRDSHEQYF
cdr3_nt: TGTGCCAGTAGCCGCGACAGCCACGAGCAGTACTTC

v_call: TRBV6-2/TRBV6-3
d_call: TRBD1
clone_size: -
j_call: TRBJ1-2
cdr3_aa: CASSQGGERGYTF
cdr3_nt: TGTGCCAGCAGCCAAGGGGGCGAAAGGGGCTACACCTTC

v_call: TRBV20-1
d_call: TRBD2
clone_size: few
j_call: TRBJ2-1
cdr3_aa: CSATGTSGGERNEQFF
cdr3_nt: TGCAGTGCTACCGGGACTAGCGGGGGAGAGAGGAATGAGCAGTTCTTC

v_call: TRBV6-5
d_call: -
clone_size: many
j_call: TRBJ2-3
cdr3_aa: CASSYHYTPSTDTQYF
cdr3_nt: TGTGCCAGCAGTTACCACTACACCCCTAGCACAGATACGCAGTATTTT

v_call: TRBV12-3/TRBV12-4
d_call: TRBD2
clone_size: -
j_call: TRBJ2-7
cdr3_aa: CASSSGGRYEQYF
cdr3_nt: TGTGCCAGCAGTTCGGGGGGACGCTACGAGCAGTACTTC

v_call: TRBV7-2
d_call: -
clone_size: many
j_call: TRBJ1-5
cdr3_aa: CASSHVGQPQHF
cdr3_nt: TGTGCCAGCAGCCACGTCGGACAGCCCCAGCATTTT

v_call: TRBV15
d_call: -
clone_size: many
j_call: TRBJ1-2
cdr3_aa: CATRFTGTRGYTF
cdr3_nt: TGTGCCACCAGGTTTACCGGGACGCGTGGCTACACCTTC

v_call: TRBV25-1
d_call: -
clone_size: -
j_call: TRBJ1-5
cdr3_aa: CASSERGFLQPQHF
cdr3_nt: TGTGCCAGCAGCGAAAGGGGGTTTTTACAGCCCCAGCATTTT

v_call: TRBV7-2
d_call: TRBD1
clone_size: -
j_call: TRBJ2-1
cdr3_aa: CTSSLAPSGGGVNEQFF
cdr3_nt: TGTACCAGCAGCTTAGCGCCTTCAGGGGGCGGAGTGAATGAGCAGTTCTTC

v_call: TRBV2
d_call: -
clone_size: many
j_call: TRBJ2-1
cdr3_aa: CASIPKGYNEQFF
cdr3_nt: TGTGCCAGCATCCCGAAAGGCTACAATGAGCAGTTCTTC

v_call: TRBV28
d_call: TRBD1
clone_size: few
j_call: TRBJ2-1
cdr3_aa: CASSTPRGTGAFF
cdr3_nt: TGTGCCAGCAGTACCCCTAGGGGGACAGGGGCGTTCTTC

v_call: TRBV7-2
d_call: TRBD2
clone_size: many
j_call: TRBJ2-5
cdr3_aa: CASSLGTSGRIETQYF
cdr3_nt: TGTGCCAGCAGCTTAGGAACTAGCGGGAGGATCGAGACCCAGTACTTC

v_call: TRBV7-2
d_call: -
clone_size: many
j_call: TRBJ1-2
cdr3_aa: CASSLDPGDYGYTF
cdr3_nt: TGTGCCAGCAGCTTAGATCCGGGGGACTATGGCTACACCTTC

v_call: TRBV18
d_call: -
clone_size: -
j_call: TRBJ2-6
cdr3_aa: CASSPRAASANVLTF
cdr3_nt: TGTGCCAGCTCACCAAGGGCGGCCTCCGCCAACGTCCTGACTTTC

v_call: TRBV5-1
d_call: TRBD1
clone_size: once
j_call: TRBJ1-4
cdr3_aa: CVSSFTGVEKLFF
cdr3_nt: TGCGTCAGCAGCTTTACAGGGGTTGAAAAACTGTTTTTT

v_call: TRBV2
d_call: -
clone_size: many
j_call: TRBJ1-1
cdr3_aa: CASRTPGGLEDTEAFF
cdr3_nt: TGTGCCAGCAGGACCCCCGGAGGGTTAGAGGACACTGAAGCTTTCTTT

v_call: TRBV20-1
d_call: TRBD1
clone_size: few
j_call: TRBJ1-1
cdr3_aa: CSARDRGRGLGTEAFF
cdr3_nt: TGCAGTGCTAGAGATCGGGGCAGGGGGCTGGGCACTGAAGCTTTCTTT

v_call: TRBV30
d_call: -
clone_size: -
j_call: TRBJ1-1
cdr3_aa: CAWSFSNTEAFF
cdr3_nt: TGTGCCTGGAGTTTTAGTAACACTGAAGCTTTCTTT

v_call: TRBV12-3/TRBV12-4
d_call: -
clone_size: -
j_call: TRBJ1-3
cdr3_aa: CASSLARTSGNTIYF
cdr3_nt: TGTGCCAGCAGTTTAGCCCGGACCTCTGGAAACACCATATATTTT

v_call: TRBV7-9
d_call: TRBD2
clone_size: -
j_call: TRBJ2-7
cdr3_aa: CASSKKTSGDYEQYF
cdr3_nt: TGTGCCAGCAGCAAAAAGACTAGCGGCGACTACGAGCAGTACTTC

v_call: TRBV7-3
d_call: -
clone_size: many
j_call: TRBJ2-7
cdr3_aa: CASRSSGYEQYF
cdr3_nt: TGTGCCAGCAGATCGTCGGGCTACGAGCAGTACTTC